Below, 31 T cell receptor beta chains from the same sample are listed, as sequenced in a study of T-cell memory formation after mild COVID-19. From the 5' RACE reads, TCRdb called clonotypes with MiXCR, one entry per CDR3 protein. The sample includes roughly 130,000 distinct CDR3 sequences, about 16% of them seen just once. Source material: PBMCs or a T cell subset sorted from them (not recorded which). These receptors were collected from an adult woman who had mild COVID-19 (a few samples of this study predate the infection). Cell type and time point are not known.

This clonotype showed up just a few times. The chain is built from TRBV4-1 and TRBJ2-1, with 15 bases identical to TRBD2. V was clipped by 4 bases and J by 9 bases; unmatched bases: 4. The length of the CDR3 is 15 residues. Germline V gene lookup returns CDR1 MGHRA and CDR2 YSYEKL. CDR3 residues: CASSLGLAGGIEQFF. The CDR3 DNA sequence: TGCGCCAGCAGCCTCGGACTAGCGGGGGGGATTGAGCAGTTCTTC.

The table lists this clonotype with a few counts. V and J are TRBV29-1 and TRBJ2-2; D is unclear. The V gene's germline CDR1 is SQVTM and CDR2 ANQGSEA. This CDR3 contains 12 residues. V gave up 7 bases and J gave up 3 bases, with 9 bases separating them. This chain's CDR3 is CSAQEDTGELFF. Here the CDR3 DNA reads TGCAGCGCCCAAGAGGACACCGGGGAGCTGTTTTTT.

This clonotype was recorded a few times. The V call is TRBV7-2, the J call TRBJ1-1; D possibly corresponds to TRBD1 (5 bases). Trimming took off 8 bases at V and 5 bases at J, with 21 bases between the two ends. The CDR3 has 15 residues. CDR1 and CDR2 from the germline V gene are SGHTA and FQGNSA. CDR3 sequence (DNA): TGTGCCAGCGGGGTGGACATCCGATTGGGGACTGAAGCTTTCTTT. Translated, it gives CASGVDIRLGTEAFF.

This sequence joins TRBV7-2 and TRBJ1-3; tentatively, D is TRBD1 (5 bases). The CDR3 sequence is 14 residues long. Germline assignment: CDR1 SGHTA and CDR2 FQGNSA. The V and J ends lost 6 bases and 2 bases respectively, with 11 bases between them. This CDR3 is CASRSRGAGNTIYF. The CDR3 DNA reads TGTGCCAGCAGATCCCGGGGGGCTGGAAACACCATATATTTT.

This clonotype was seen more than once but under ten times. J is TRBJ2-5 and V is TRBV11-2, with D maybe TRBD2 (6 bases). Germline V gene sequence: CDR1 SGHAT, CDR2 FQNNGV. The CDR3 spans 18 residues. Trimming removed 1 base from V and 5 bases from J, with 23 bases in between. In DNA, the CDR3 is TGTGCCAGCAGCTTAGGACTAGGGATAGGGACCCTCCGGGAGACCCAGTACTTC. Translation: CASSLGLGIGTLRETQYF.

The chain has TRBV7-9 and TRBJ1-5; no definite D call. Germline-derived CDR1 and CDR2 are SEHNR and FQNEAQ (reference sequence). The V end lost 1 base, the J end lost 5 bases, and 12 bases lay between the germline ends. CDR3 length: 15 residues. Written as DNA, the CDR3 is TGTGCCAGCAGCTTAGGGAGCCAGGATCATCAGCCCCAGCATTTT. It codes for CASSLGSQDHQPQHF.

This rearrangement joins TRBV29-1 to TRBJ2-7; D is uncertain. CDR3 length: 13 residues. The V gene lost 4 bases and the J gene lost 0 bases, with 10 bases spanning the gap. Germline CDR1 reads SQVTM; CDR2 reads ANQGSEA. CDR3 region: CSVGSGFSYEQYF. DNA of the CDR3: TGCAGCGTTGGTTCGGGCTTCTCCTACGAGCAGTACTTC.

This clonotype appeared a few times. J is TRBJ2-7 and V is TRBV20-1; 14 nucleotides match TRBD2. CDR1 DFQATT and CDR2 SNEGSKA come from the germline V gene (reference sequence). The CDR3 consists of 17 residues. V dropped 6 bases and J dropped 0; count of bases not matched to a gene: 10. Here the CDR3 DNA reads TGCAGTGCAAATCCGGGACTAGCGGGGGCAATCTCCTACGAGCAGTACTTC. Encoded protein: CSANPGLAGAISYEQYF.

This rearrangement joins TRBV5-1 to TRBJ2-1, with 9 bases lining up with TRBD2. The CDR3 runs to 16 residues. J lost 6 bases, V lost 1 base, and 8 bases had no gene match. Germline values: CDR1 SGHRS, CDR2 YFSETQ. The CDR3 sequence is CASSLRRGGFINEQFF. The CDR3, as DNA: TGCGCCAGCAGCTTGAGGCGGGGGGGCTTCATCAATGAGCAGTTCTTC.

The genes are TRBV10-2 and TRBJ2-1, with D hard to call. V was shortened by 0 bases and J by 2 bases, with 23 bases between the two germline ends. CDR3 length: 20 residues. Per germline, CDR1 WSHSY and CDR2 SAAADI. CDR3 in DNA: TGCGCCAGCAGTGAGTCTGGATTGCGAAGATGGCGCTGGCCCTACAATGAGCAGTTCTTC. Its translation: CASSESGLRRWRWPYNEQFF.

CDR3 sequence: CAISEGTGTTNYGYTF. The DNA for the CDR3 is TGTGCCATCAGTGAGGGGACAGGGACCACGAACTATGGCTACACCTTC. The rearrangement uses TRBV10-3 and TRBJ1-2; 9 bases map to TRBD1. Germline CDR1 reads ENHRY; CDR2 reads SYGVKD. The V and J ends lost 2 bases and 2 bases, in that order; junction bases with no gene match: 6. The CDR3 has 16 amino acids.

Only a few counts were recorded for this clonotype. This chain links TRBV20-1 with TRBJ1-1; D is possibly TRBD1 (5 bases). V lost 3 bases and J 4 bases, leaving 18 bases between the germline ends. This CDR3 comprises 15 residues. Germline V gene sequence: CDR1 DFQATT, CDR2 SNEGSKA (reference sequence). The CDR3 is CSARRGNSYGTEAFF. The CDR3 bases are TGCAGTGCTAGGCGGGGGAACTCATACGGCACTGAAGCTTTCTTT.

This clonotype came up a few times. This chain connects TRBV11-3 to TRBJ2-1, with 7 bases lining up with TRBD2. The CDR3 has 15 residues. Germline-derived CDR1 and CDR2 are SGHNT and YENEEA. Germline trimming cut 5 bases from V and 8 bases from J; bases unmatched to any gene: 12. The CDR3: CASSARPGRSHEQFF. The CDR3, as DNA: TGTGCCAGCAGCGCGCGTCCCGGGAGGTCCCATGAGCAGTTCTTC.

Only a few counts were recorded for this clonotype. Here the CDR3 DNA reads TGCAGCGTACGGTCTGGACTAGCGGGAAACACCGGGGAGCTGTTTTTT. This codes for CSVRSGLAGNTGELFF. The chain joins TRBV29-1 to TRBJ2-2; 12 bases line up with TRBD2. Trimming took 6 bases from V and 2 from J; bases not matched to a gene: 7. The CDR3 extends over 16 amino acids. CDR1 and CDR2 from the germline V gene are SQVTM and ANQGSEA.

This chain links TRBV12-3 or TRBV12-4 with TRBJ2-1; possibly TRBD1 or TRBD2 for D (6 bases each). The CDR3 is 17 residues long. V was trimmed by 3 bases and J by 3 bases, leaving 18 bases between them. The CDR3 sequence is CASSFGFKGGYYNEQFF. CDR3 DNA: TGTGCCAGCAGTTTCGGTTTTAAGGGGGGCTACTACAATGAGCAGTTCTTC.

The rearrangement joins TRBV7-9 to TRBJ1-2; 7 bases line up with TRBD1. V was clipped by 5 bases and J by 6 bases; unmatched bases: 15. The CDR3 sequence is 16 residues long. Germline values: CDR1 SEHNR, CDR2 FQNEAQ (reference sequence). CDR3 amino acids: CASSPQGGRGNHGYTF. CDR3 DNA: TGTGCCAGCAGCCCCCAGGGGGGACGCGGGAACCATGGCTACACCTTC.

This clonotype was seen a handful of times. The J gene is TRBJ2-7, the V gene TRBV6-6, with D possibly called TRBD1 or TRBD2 (5 bases each). The V end lost 5 bases, the J end lost 1 base, and 21 bases lay between the germline ends. Looked up from germline, CDR1 is MNHNY and CDR2 is SVGAGI (reference sequence). CDR3 length: 17 residues. CDR3 loop: CASSAFSQGVRSYEQYF. CDR3 nucleotide sequence: TGTGCCAGCAGTGCCTTCTCCCAGGGAGTTCGATCCTACGAGCAGTACTTC.

The chain links TRBV6-2 or TRBV6-3 to TRBJ1-1, with TRBD1 as a possible D gene (5 bases). The CDR3 spans 15 residues. V was clipped by 5 bases and J by 0 bases, with 13 bases between them. Germline-derived CDR1 and CDR2 are MNHEY and SVGEGT. The CDR3 DNA reads as TGTGCCAGCAGTAATCAGGGAAACCTGAACACTGAAGCTTTCTTT. The encoded protein is CASSNQGNLNTEAFF.

This clonotype was recorded at least ten times. The chain carries TRBV12-3 or TRBV12-4 and TRBJ2-7; 7 bases line up with TRBD1. The CDR3 runs 14 residues. The junction had 6 bases not matched to a gene; V was cut back by 5 bases and J by 2 bases. In DNA, the CDR3 is TGTGCCAGCAGTCCCCGCGACAGGGCCTACGAGCAGTACTTC. This gives the protein CASSPRDRAYEQYF.

Ten or more counts support this clonotype. This chain joins TRBV24-1 and TRBJ2-5; possibly TRBD1 for D (5 bases). Trimming took 3 bases from V and 4 from J, leaving 14 bases between them. The length of the CDR3 is 15 residues. Germline CDR1 reads KGHDR; CDR2 reads SFDVKD. CDR3 sequence: CATSDAQGSGETQYF. The CDR3 bases are TGTGCCACCAGTGATGCGCAGGGCTCGGGAGAGACCCAGTACTTC.

This chain uses TRBV4-2 with TRBJ1-3; 7 nucleotides align to TRBD1. Trimming took 1 base from V and 0 from J; bases not matched to a gene: 15. Per the germline V gene, CDR1 is LGHNA and CDR2 is YNFKEQ. The CDR3 is 20 residues long. CDR3 sequence reads: CASSQGRGQTSLSSGNTIYF. CDR3 bases: TGTGCCAGCAGCCAAGGCCGGGGACAGACGTCGCTTAGCTCTGGAAACACCATATATTTT.

The V call is TRBV6-5, the J call TRBJ2-2; TRBD2 agrees at 8 bases. The V gene's germline CDR1 is MNHEY and CDR2 SVGAGI. The trim removed 4 bases at V and 8 bases at J, leaving 6 bases unmatched. The CDR3 extends over 14 amino acids. The CDR3 loop is CASSSGGFKGELFF. CDR3 DNA: TGTGCCAGCAGTTCGGGGGGGTTTAAAGGGGAGCTGTTTTTT.

This clonotype was seen a handful of times. This chain links TRBV4-1 with TRBJ2-1; TRBD2 matches at 9 bases. Looked up from germline, CDR1 is MGHRA and CDR2 is YSYEKL. J lost 0 bases, V lost 0 bases, and 6 bases had no gene match. The CDR3 extends over 18 amino acids. CDR3 bases: TGCGCCAGCAGCCAAGAAAGAAGCGGGGGGTACTCCTACAATGAGCAGTTCTTC. As protein: CASSQERSGGYSYNEQFF.

DNA for the CDR3: TGTGCCAGCAGCTCCACCCGGACAGGGATCCCCGGGGAGCTGTTTTTT. It encodes CASSSTRTGIPGELFF. This rearrangement joins TRBV6-2 or TRBV6-3 to TRBJ2-2, with TRBD1 identical over 8 bases. Per the germline V gene, CDR1 is MNHEY and CDR2 is SVGEGT. J was trimmed by 6 bases and V by 6 bases; bases with no gene match: 12. The CDR3 contains 16 residues.

V gene TRBV20-1 combines with J gene TRBJ1-2; TRBD1 agrees at 8 bases. The CDR3 contains 13 residues. Trimming took 4 bases from V and 8 from J; bases not matched to a gene: 9. Germline CDR1 and CDR2: DFQATT and SNEGSKA (reference sequence). The CDR3 region has the DNA TGCAGTGCTACGACAGGGGTTTTGCGGGGCTACACCTTC. It translates to CSATTGVLRGYTF.

The chain has TRBV7-9 and TRBJ1-1; the D gene is possibly TRBD1 (5 bases). Per the germline V gene, CDR1 is SEHNR and CDR2 is FQNEAQ (reference sequence). This CDR3 is 15 amino acids long. Trimming took off 5 bases at V and 4 bases at J, with 17 bases between the two ends. CDR3 region: CASSPLGEGPTEAFF. In DNA, the CDR3 is TGTGCCAGCAGCCCCCTAGGGGAGGGCCCCACTGAAGCTTTCTTT.

This clonotype was seen more than once but under ten times. J is TRBJ2-1 and V is TRBV12-3 or TRBV12-4; TRBD2 aligns across 12 bases. The junction had 12 bases not matched to a gene; V was cut back by 6 bases and J by 9 bases. The CDR3 is 16 amino acids. This CDR3 reads CASRPELAGGSREQFF. The CDR3 bases are TGTGCCAGCAGACCCGAACTAGCGGGAGGCTCGCGTGAGCAGTTCTTC.

Only a few counts were recorded for this clonotype. V usage is TRBV7-2 and J usage is TRBJ2-2; 7 bases are shared with TRBD1. CDR3 length: 16 amino acids. Per the germline V gene, CDR1 is SGHTA and CDR2 is FQGNSA. V shed 4 bases, J shed 1 base, and the junction held 6 bases outside the gene matches. The CDR3 protein is CASSSPQGRNTGELFF. CDR3 nucleotides: TGTGCCAGCAGCTCCCCACAGGGGAGGAACACCGGGGAGCTGTTTTTT. The whole variable domain, remainder taken from reference TRBV7-2 and TRBJ2-2, is GAGVSQSPSNKVTEKGKDVELRCDPISGHTALYWYRQSLGQGLEFLIYFQGNSAPDKSGLPSDRFSAERTGGSVSTLTIQRTQQEDSAVYLCASSSPQGRNTGELFFGEGSRLTVL.

This clonotype showed up just a few times. This chain uses TRBV7-9 with TRBJ2-1; 12 bases map to TRBD2. This CDR3 contains 16 residues. The V and J ends lost 6 bases and 9 bases, in that order; junction bases with no gene match: 12. Germline V gene sequence: CDR1 SEHNR, CDR2 FQNEAQ (reference sequence). CDR3 sequence (DNA): TGTGCCAGCAGTCCAACCCTAGCGGGGGGGCGAATTGAGCAGTTCTTC. This codes for CASSPTLAGGRIEQFF. Full variable domain (remainder filled in from reference TRBV7-9 and TRBJ2-1): DTGVSQNPRHKITKRGQNVTFRCDPISEHNRLYWYRQTLGQGPEFLTYFQNEAQLEKSRLLSDRFSAERPKGSFSTLEIQRTEQGDSAMYLCASSPTLAGGRIEQFFGPGTRLTVL.

This clonotype was counted a few times. V is TRBV5-5 and J is TRBJ2-2, with a tentative D call TRBD2 (5 bases). Trimming shortened V by 5 bases and J by 6 bases, and 8 bases separated the two germline ends. The germline gives CDR1 SGHKS, CDR2 YYEKEE (reference sequence). This CDR3 has 12 amino acids. The CDR3 nucleotides read TGTGCCAGCAGGCTGAGGGCCGGGGAGCTGTTTTTT. Translation: CASRLRAGELFF.

This clonotype has more than one count but fewer than ten. The chain is built from TRBV4-1 and TRBJ1-1; unclear D gene. V was pared by 2 bases and J by 0 bases, with 13 bases between. Germline CDR1 and CDR2: MGHRA and YSYEKL. The CDR3 is 16 amino acids. The CDR3 protein is CASSQLLHSMNTEAFF. The DNA of the CDR3 is TGCGCCAGCAGCCAATTACTCCACTCTATGAACACTGAAGCTTTCTTT.